This T cell receptor beta chain was profiled in a study of cytomegalovirus exposure and HLA in healthy donors (dated by TCRdb to about 2017). About the full investigation: An earlier analysis of some 600 of the donors reported approximately 300 Gb of sequence data and roughly 120 million unique TCR beta sequences obtained from some 170 million T cells. An early release covering roughly 640 HLA-typed donors comprised around 300 gigabases of sequencing data and around 80 million unique TCR sequences. Of the approximately 400 genotyped donors, approximately 81% were placed in the genetic ancestry cluster associated with self-reported Caucasian donors. The aim of the study was to test whether cataloging public T cell receptors could identify signatures of past pathogen exposure. The T cell repertoires of around 670 subjects were profiled by immunosequencing and related to cytomegalovirus serostatus. A separate validation cohort of some 130 different subjects was used in addition to the 666-subject first cohort. To predict cytomegalovirus infection status, the study combined high-throughput TCR immunosequencing, statistical association of individual TCRs with disease status, and machine learning. In a later analysis, previously published TCR beta repertoires from some 640 donors were re-analyzed and high-resolution HLA genotyping was added so that TCR occurrence patterns could be studied. In the later analysis, no new phenotypic data were used to find candidate immune exposures; instead, reliance was placed on TCR beta sequences and their occurrence across donors. In an earlier analysis of about 590 of the donors, high-throughput TCR beta sequencing was used to judge whether each TCR beta V gene segment behaved as functional or pseudogenic. Donor age, sex, ethnicity and CMV serostatus were compiled alongside the repertoire data. A later genetic analysis used genome-wide SNP genotypes for about 60% of the roughly 700 donors, treating that subset as a discovery cohort. All discovery cohort repertoires had been generated using a single sequencing platform. HLA typing included class I and class II loci at four-digit resolution. Typing coverage varied by locus: about 629-630 donors for A, B, C, DRB1 and DQB1; roughly 500 for DQA1; some 610 for DPA1; more than 450 for DPB1. Because of strong linkage in the cohort, five DR-DQ haplotypes were treated as single units for association and clustering. Among some 400 genotyped donors of the cohort, an average of about 240,000 unique TCR beta nucleotide sequences were sequenced per donor, 15% to 20% of them non-productive.

Including cysteine and phenylalanine, the CDR3 has 18 amino acids. CDR3 DNA is the only sequence kept; it has 54 bases, read in frame from the first base. The germline V gene supplies CDR1 MGHRA and CDR2 YSYEKL. V gives up 1 base and J gives up 2 bases, and the segment between their germline ends measures 18 bases. Beyond this particular receptor, the publication reports: Broadly in line with IMGT annotations, most TCR beta V segments showed up in productive rearrangements about 90% or about 30% of the time in an earlier analysis of 587 of the donors. A later analysis associated 17,000 or so TCR beta sequences with specific HLA alleles at a false discovery rate of 0.05. Most TCR sequences were seen in very few donors, while some public TCRs were found in many individuals. Strong co-occurrence of HLA alleles, especially DR and DQ, made assigning TCR associations to individual alleles difficult. This cohort had only TCR beta chains sequenced, and the lack of alpha or paired-chain data limited which features could be detected. A later genetic analysis reported fewer N-insertions in productive TCRs among donors in an Asian-associated ancestry cluster than the approximately 670-donor mean. A later analysis found that HLA-associated TCR beta chains were more clonally expanded and had lower generation probabilities than equally common non-associated chains. Sequencing depth was assumed to be roughly uniform across donors in the presence/absence analyses, though that assumption may not hold. Correlated functional status among segregating V segments might reflect linkage disequilibrium, but an unknown experimental factor could not be ruled out. A few of the identified cytomegalovirus-associated TCR beta chains were confirmed in vitro to be specific for cytomegalovirus antigens. Cytomegalovirus status was reported to be diagnosed by the classifier with high specificity and sensitivity in both the original and validation cohorts. The earlier analysis of around 600 of the donors excluded roughly 16 rarely observed V segments, including chromosome 9 orphons, because counts were too low. A total of 150 or so TCR beta chains were listed by the study as associated with cytomegalovirus. Some IMGT-functional V segments, including TRBV6-2 and TRBV6-3, could not be distinguished by the 87-base-pair reads and were therefore excluded. A group of highly shared sequence variants was considered likely to be a technical artifact of the sequencing pipeline. A further reported finding was that TCR beta sequences accurately predicted the HLA-A and HLA-B alleles for most subjects in the first cohort. For the cohort, immune exposure information was limited to CMV serostatus. In a later genetic analysis, a missense DCLRE1C variant was associated with V-gene and J-gene trimming of TCR beta chains, and the association was replicated in an independent cohort. In a later analysis, the rate of TCR association differed among HLA loci, with DRB1 alleles having the most associated TCRs and HLA-C alleles having the fewest. A later analysis found that most CMV-associated TCR beta chains appeared HLA-restricted, with HLA associations seemingly driven largely by CMV exposure. Several of the top co-occurrence clusters appeared to be linked to parvovirus B19, influenza, CMV and Epstein-Barr virus, according to a later analysis. Because HLA typing was missing for some donors at each locus, association tests included only the typed subset. It was suggested by the authors that the approach could potentially be generalized to other disease states and immunological phenotypes.

On this clone: Its cognate antigen has yet to be identified. One base away there is no much larger clone; base qualities are not given.

In total, roughly 710 healthy bone marrow donors made up the cohort. All cohort members were sampled while nominally healthy, although unrecorded immune exposures were likely present. The donor was CMV seropositive and was included in the group of 290 or so seropositive cohort members. Every donor gave a peripheral blood sample, and the peripheral blood mononuclear cells from that sample were used for TCR beta sequencing. The Qiagen DNeasy Blood Extraction Kit was used to extract genomic DNA from the blood cell samples. Libraries were prepared through the immunoSEQ multiplex PCR assay. For the multiplex PCR, a mixture combining 60 forward primers for TCR Vbeta segments and 13 reverse primers for TCR Jbeta segments was used. Amplification of the CDR3 region of rearranged TCR beta genes was performed with a multiplex PCR assay on genomic DNA. Amplified TCR beta libraries were sequenced as 87-base-pair reads on the Illumina HiSeq System. The published analysis was carried out like this. Across the 670 or so repertoires, a later analysis counted roughly 77 million unique TCR beta chains, around 11 million of which were shared by at least two donors. To remove PCR and sequencing errors, raw reads were error-corrected and collapsed into unique sequences using a nearest-neighbor algorithm that merged closely related sequences. To assign V, D and J gene segments, CDR3 sequences were aligned to IMGT reference sequences. Each retained sequence needed at least a six-nucleotide match to both a V gene segment and a J gene segment. Rearrangements were called productive when the CDR3 lacked stop codons and stayed in frame with V and J; all others were non-productive. CDR3 was defined by IMGT convention, running from the second conserved V-encoded cysteine to the conserved J-encoded phenylalanine. In an earlier analysis of roughly 580 of the donors, sequences lacking an unambiguous match to a single V gene segment were excluded. An earlier analysis of roughly 590 of the donors called V segments functional above 56.7% productive rearrangements and segregating when the between-donor standard deviation exceeded 5%. A statistical classification framework was developed to diagnose cytomegalovirus status using the catalog of TCR beta chain sequences. A later analysis assigned V and J genes by comparing TCR nucleotide sequences with IMGT/GENE-DB human TR gene sequences. In a later analysis, CDR3 sequences and most-parsimonious VDJ recombination scenarios were assigned using the TCRdist pipeline. A later analysis defined each TCR beta chain by its CDR3 amino acid sequence plus V-gene family, and excluded reads lacking a unique V-gene family. As a way to deal with suspected cross-contamination and a sequencing artifact, a later analysis dropped hundreds of nucleotide sequences that were highly shared and had low generation probability. In a later analysis, a clonal expansion index for each public chain was calculated from normalized within-repertoire ranks of inferred template counts. In a later analysis, generation probabilities were computed using a VDJ recombination model fitted to out-of-frame rearrangements, and the results were checked against IGoR. A later analysis scored TCR-TCR, TCR-HLA and TCR-CMV co-occurrence with hypergeometric tests, applying a repertoire-size bias correction to TCR pairs. A later analysis estimated false discovery rates by permuting HLA or CMV assignments 20 times. In a later analysis, co-occurring TCRs were grouped with DBSCAN, and TCRdist sequence similarity was added when clustering was performed within HLA-allele-positive subsets. Co-occurrence clustering excluded repertoires with fewer than 30,000 or more than 120,000 public chains, plus five with anomalous nucleotide sharing. The immuneACCESS repertoire file appears here via TCRdb, limited to in-frame rearrangements. These files lack a portion of the clones; in checked studies, under half of the deficit traces to unresolved V genes, and the cause of the others is not known. The V and J calls and clone size were taken over from that table, and D and trimming were inferred from the DNA. Recorded for this sample are about 120,000 clones; roughly 70% of them occurred a single time. The top ten clones comprise 2.5% to 3.5% of the sample.

In this chain, TRBV4-1 is recombined with TRBJ1-5; the D gene is not confidently resolved. The specimen was PBMCs. The source of this sequence is a middle-aged woman in good health and CMV-seropositive. The CDR3 in this case is CASSQVLVLGSGNQPQHF. The sequenced DNA is TGCGCCAGCAGCCAAGTCCTAGTGCTGGGTTCGGGCAATCAGCCCCAGCATTTT.